These 14 T cell receptor beta chains originate from one sample sequenced in a study of cytomegalovirus exposure and HLA in healthy donors. Profiling relied on immunoSEQ multiplex PCR, and the TCRdb table lists in-frame clones only, not all of them. The sample lists some 150,000 clones, about 91% occurring once. The source material was PBMCs. These receptors were obtained from a man aged 18 to 29 in good health and CMV-seropositive.

V and J are TRBV5-8 and TRBJ2-1, with D possibly being TRBD2 (5 bases). The germline V gene has CDR1 SGHTS and CDR2 YDEGEE. The V end was cut by 2 bases, the J end by 3 bases, with 12 bases between. The CDR3 has 15 residues. Here the CDR3 DNA reads TGTGCCAGCAGCTTTCGGACCGGAGGCTACAATGAGCAGTTCTTC. Protein: CASSFRTGGYNEQFF.

This rearrangement joins TRBV9 to TRBJ1-3; D unresolved. The CDR3 has 14 amino acids. Germline V lookup: CDR1 SGDLS, CDR2 YYNGEE. V dropped 2 bases and J dropped 4 bases, with 10 bases sitting between them. The CDR3 nucleotides are TGTGCCAGCAGCGTGGAGTCTTTCGGAAACACCATATATTTT. This translates into CASSVESFGNTIYF.

V is TRBV6-1 and J is TRBJ2-7; 7 bases map to TRBD1. Germline values: CDR1 MNHNS, CDR2 SASEGT. CDR3 length: 14 amino acids. V gave up 2 bases and J gave up 5 bases; unmatched junction bases: 6. The CDR3 DNA is TGTGCCAGCAGTGAACCCGACAGGGTGCACGAGCAGTACTTC. Amino acids: CASSEPDRVHEQYF.

The genes are TRBV6-4 and TRBJ2-1, with D perhaps matching TRBD1 (5 bases). The length of the CDR3 is 16 residues. Germline assignment: CDR1 MRHNA and CDR2 SNTAGT. The V and J ends lost 5 bases and 1 base respectively, with 15 bases between them. CDR3 nucleotides: TGTGCCAGCAGTCTACACAGCCAGGGTTCCTACAATGAGCAGTTCTTC. This codes for CASSLHSQGSYNEQFF.

The gene calls are TRBV6-5 and TRBJ1-1; 9 bases line up with TRBD1. The CDR3 is 16 amino acids. V gave up 4 bases and J gave up 2 bases; unmatched junction bases: 8. Germline V gene lookup returns CDR1 MNHEY and CDR2 SVGAGI. For the CDR3, the DNA is TGTGCCAGCAGTTCGCCGGGACAGGGAAGTAACACTGAAGCTTTCTTT. Translating gives CASSSPGQGSNTEAFF.

The chain employs TRBV5-4 and TRBJ2-1; 9 bases are a match to TRBD1. The CDR3 length is 14 residues. From germline, CDR1 is SGHNT and CDR2 YYREEE (reference sequence). Unmatched junction bases numbered 4, after V lost 2 bases and J lost 7 bases. The CDR3 sequence is CASSFTGGSNEQFF. The CDR3 DNA reads TGTGCCAGCAGCTTTACAGGGGGCTCGAATGAGCAGTTCTTC.

This clone was found once. The chain has TRBV7-2 and TRBJ1-5; possible D gene TRBD1, 5 bases. V was trimmed by 3 bases and J by 6 bases, leaving 9 bases between them. The CDR3 spans 13 residues. From germline, CDR1 is SGHTA and CDR2 FQGNSA. This CDR3 reads CASSFLQGQPQHF. In DNA form, the CDR3 reads TGTGCCAGCAGCTTCCTCCAGGGTCAGCCCCAGCATTTT.

This clone was counted once. V and J are TRBV13 and TRBJ2-6; D is undetermined. Germline loops: CDR1 PRHDT, CDR2 FYEKMQ (reference sequence). Trimming took off 3 bases at V and 4 bases at J, with 13 bases between the two ends. This CDR3 is 16 amino acids long. CDR3 amino acids: CASSLANPPGANVLTF. CDR3 coding DNA: TGTGCCAGCAGCTTGGCAAACCCTCCGGGGGCCAACGTCCTGACTTTC.

The chain recombines TRBV6-5 with TRBJ2-7, with 8 bases aligning to TRBD2. With 4 bases clipped from V and 1 base from J, the junction kept 3 bases outside the gene matches. Per the germline V gene, CDR1 is MNHEY and CDR2 is SVGAGI. The CDR3 totals 14 residues. For the CDR3, the DNA is TGTGCCAGCAGTTTGGGACTAGAGTCCTACGAGCAGTACTTC. Translation gives CASSLGLESYEQYF.

The J gene is TRBJ2-3, the V gene TRBV5-1; D remains ambiguous. Germline V gene lookup returns CDR1 SGHRS and CDR2 YFSETQ. V was shortened by 2 bases and J by 3 bases, with 10 bases between the two germline ends. The CDR3 contains 14 residues. For the CDR3, the DNA is TGCGCCAGCAGCTTCGCCGGCGGAACAGATACGCAGTATTTT. Protein sequence: CASSFAGGTDTQYF.

The rearrangement links TRBV9 to TRBJ2-1; D is possibly TRBD1 (7 bases). Germline loops: CDR1 SGDLS, CDR2 YYNGEE. CDR3 size: 16 residues. The ends were cut back, 3 bases at V and 10 bases at J, with 23 bases in the middle. CDR3 loop: CASSDVGQGGRIEQFF. In DNA, the CDR3 is TGTGCCAGCAGCGACGTGGGGCAGGGGGGAAGAATAGAGCAGTTCTTC.

The V call is TRBV18, the J call TRBJ2-1; TRBD1 aligns across 7 bases. This CDR3 spans 14 amino acids. CDR1 is KGHSH and CDR2 is LQKENI in the germline V gene. The junction had 10 bases not matched to a gene; V was cut back by 3 bases and J by 11 bases. CDR3 amino acids: CASSPPGQNFQQFF. In nucleotides, the CDR3 is TGTGCCAGCTCACCGCCGGGACAGAATTTTCAGCAGTTCTTC. Looking up the rest from reference TRBV18 and TRBJ2-1 gives the full variable domain: NAGVMQNPRHLVRRRGQEARLRCSPMKGHSHVYWYRQLPEEGLKFMVYLQKENIIDESGMPKERFSAEFPKEGPSILRIQQVVRGDSAAYFCASSPPGQNFQQFFGPGTRLTVL.

The chain links TRBV19 to TRBJ2-7; 7 nucleotides align to TRBD1. Germline V gene sequence: CDR1 LNHDA, CDR2 SQIVND (reference sequence). The CDR3 loop spans 15 amino acids. With 6 bases clipped from V and 0 bases from J, the junction kept 8 bases outside the gene matches. The CDR3 DNA follows: TGTGCCAGTAGCTCCGGGACAGAACACTCCTACGAGCAGTACTTC. Translation gives CASSSGTEHSYEQYF.

V usage is TRBV5-5 and J usage is TRBJ1-3, with 10 nucleotides matching TRBD1. CDR1 is SGHKS, CDR2 YYEKEE, per germline (reference sequence). CDR3 length: 17 amino acids. V gave up 3 bases and J gave up 2 bases; unmatched junction bases: 8. This chain's CDR3 is CASSYYTGTGAGNTIYF. Here the CDR3 DNA reads TGTGCCAGCAGCTATTATACCGGGACAGGGGCTGGAAACACCATATATTTT.